This TCR beta chain appears in the sequencing data of a study of T-cell reconstitution after alpha-beta-depleted transplantation in children (dated by TCRdb to about 2016). Looking at the study overall: The study quantitatively tracked T-cell immune reconstitution after TCRalphabeta/CD19-depleted allogeneic hematopoietic cell transplantation in children using TCR repertoire profiling. Summary of the overall study and its limitations: The frequencies of hyperexpanded clones fell over the following months, and after one year, T-cell counts and TCRbeta diversity were mostly attributed to newly produced T cells. In some patients, the high TCRbeta diversity seen at day 60 was put down to recipient T cells and intrathymic progenitors that had survived conditioning. The apparently early alphabetaT-cell count recovery about two months after transplant was reportedly dependent on only several hundred rapidly expanded clones derived from non-depleted graft cells.

According to the study, the label for this sample's treatment or condition signals: allogeneic hematopoietic cell transplantation with graft depleted of TCRalphabeta T cells and CD19 B cells. Transplant recipients were children who received TCRalphabeta/CD19-depleted allogeneic hematopoietic cell grafts. Trimming takes 3 bases from V and 3 bases from J, and the germline ends sit 5 bases apart. CDR1 and CDR2, per the germline V gene (reference sequence), are PRHDT and FYEKMQ. CDR3 length: 12 amino acids, cysteine to phenylalanine. Only the CDR3 portion is preserved as DNA: 36 bases, with reading frame beginning at the first base. Worth noting for this clonotype: Its antigen remains undetermined. There are no base qualities to consult, and no much larger clone falls within one base.

Libraries were built with PCR. Data came from an Illumina HiSeq 2500. Molecular barcoding was employed in the preparation of TCR libraries, with unique molecular identifiers being used to normalize TCRbeta repertoire quantification. TCRdb took the public reads, trimmed them with fastp at Q25, ran MiXCR for clone calling and kept in-frame beta chains. Merged by CDR3 protein, the rows form single entries marked with the most common genes and DNA. The sample table lists more than 200,000 distinct CDR3 sequences, approximately 8% of them with a count of one. 35% to 45% of the sample belongs to the ten largest clones.

The receptor chain draws on TRBV13 and TRBJ1-2; confidence is insufficient to name the D gene. This specimen was PBMCs, mostly from graft donor cells, taken 360 days after TCRalphabeta/CD19-depleted stem cell transplant. The TCR sequence derives from a male patient aged 2-9 years who had a stem cell transplant for acute myeloid leukemia, so the T cells may come from the graft donor. CDR3 protein: CASSFSDYGYTF. The DNA reads TGTGCCAGCAGCTTTTCAGACTATGGCTACACCTTC. With the rest looked up from the reference TRBV13 and TRBJ1-2 genes rather than sequenced, the full variable domain is AAGVIQSPRHLIKEKRETATLKCYPIPRHDTVYWYQQGPGQDPQFLISFYEKMQSDKGSIPDRFSAQQFSDYHSELNMSSLELGDSALYFCASSFSDYGYTFGSGTRLTVV.